A selection of T cell receptor beta chains follows, all from one sample in a study of blood T cell repertoires in COVID-19. Sequencing was performed with immunoSEQ multiplex PCR; in TCRdb, only in-frame clones are kept and a portion is missing. Of under 200,000 clones in the sample, just over 85% were seen once. The material sequenced was peripheral blood. The source is a man in his fifties with active or convalescent COVID-19. Both conserved end residues are part of each CDR3. Each record gives: J gene, D gene, V gene, clone size, CDR3 DNA, CDR3 protein. A D gene is named only where the DNA matches it firmly. Clone size is given for some rows only: seen once, a few or many times, or a class if the clone is expanded.

J gene: TRBJ1-5
D gene: .
V gene: TRBV27
clone size: .
CDR3 DNA: TGTGCCAGCAGAAGGGACGGGGGGAGATATCAGCCCCAGCATTTT
CDR3 protein: CASRRDGGRYQPQHF

J gene: TRBJ1-2
D gene: .
V gene: TRBV6-5
clone size: .
CDR3 DNA: TGTGCCAGCAGTCCGTATGGCTACACCTTC
CDR3 protein: CASSPYGYTF

J gene: TRBJ2-2
D gene: .
V gene: TRBV5-4
clone size: .
CDR3 DNA: TGTGCCAGCAGCTTGGATCCGACCGGGGAGCTGTTTTTT
CDR3 protein: CASSLDPTGELFF

J gene: TRBJ1-5
D gene: .
V gene: TRBV5-5
clone size: .
CDR3 DNA: TGTGCCAGCAGCTACGACAGCCCCAATCAGCCCCAGCATTTT
CDR3 protein: CASSYDSPNQPQHF

J gene: TRBJ2-7
D gene: .
V gene: TRBV11-3
clone size: once
CDR3 DNA: TGTGCCAGCAGCTTAGTACCCGTCGGGAGCTACGAGCAGTACTTC
CDR3 protein: CASSLVPVGSYEQYF

J gene: TRBJ1-2
D gene: .
V gene: TRBV27
clone size: .
CDR3 DNA: TGTGCCAGCAGTTTATCGTCAGGATCCGATGGCTACACCTTC
CDR3 protein: CASSLSSGSDGYTF

J gene: TRBJ2-5
D gene: TRBD2
V gene: TRBV6-5
clone size: .
CDR3 DNA: TGTGCCAGCAGTTTGGGACTACTCCAAGAGACCCAGTACTTC
CDR3 protein: CASSLGLLQETQYF

J gene: TRBJ1-4
D gene: .
V gene: TRBV6-1
clone size: .
CDR3 DNA: TGTGCCAGCAGTGAAGGACGTGAGGGAAGAGAAAAACTGTTTTTT
CDR3 protein: CASSEGREGREKLFF

J gene: TRBJ2-7
D gene: .
V gene: TRBV7-2
clone size: .
CDR3 DNA: TGTGCCAGCAGCTTAGATCCGGGTGTGAGGGAGCAGTACTTC
CDR3 protein: CASSLDPGVREQYF

J gene: TRBJ2-1
D gene: TRBD2
V gene: TRBV7-2
clone size: .
CDR3 DNA: TGTGCCAGCAGCTTAGTAACTAAAATAGCGGGAGGGCCCGCCAGTGAGCAGTTCTTC
CDR3 protein: CASSLVTKIAGGPASEQFF

J gene: TRBJ2-7
D gene: .
V gene: TRBV15
clone size: .
CDR3 DNA: TGTGCCACCAGCAGAGATATCGAGACAGGATACTCCTACGAGCAGTACTTC
CDR3 protein: CATSRDIETGYSYEQYF

J gene: TRBJ1-1
D gene: TRBD1
V gene: TRBV18
clone size: .
CDR3 DNA: TGTGCCAGCTCATCGACAGGGATCAACACTGAAGCTTTCTTT
CDR3 protein: CASSSTGINTEAFF

J gene: TRBJ2-7
D gene: .
V gene: TRBV7-3
clone size: .
CDR3 DNA: TGTGCCAGCAGCTGGGGCACAGGGAACGAGCAGTACTTC
CDR3 protein: CASSWGTGNEQYF

J gene: TRBJ1-6
D gene: TRBD1
V gene: TRBV11-3
clone size: .
CDR3 DNA: TGTGCCAGCAGCTCCTCGACAGGGTTTGTGGGGTCGGGGGATTCACCCCTCCACTTT
CDR3 protein: CASSSSTGFVGSGDSPLHF

J gene: TRBJ1-1
D gene: TRBD1
V gene: TRBV5-4
clone size: .
CDR3 DNA: TGTGCCAGCAGCCCATGGACAGGGGAGGGTACTGAAGCTTTCTTT
CDR3 protein: CASSPWTGEGTEAFF

J gene: TRBJ1-1
D gene: .
V gene: TRBV6-2/TRBV6-3
clone size: .
CDR3 DNA: TGTGCCAGCAGTTACCCGACAGGGAACACTGAAGCTTTCTTT
CDR3 protein: CASSYPTGNTEAFF

J gene: TRBJ1-1
D gene: .
V gene: TRBV19
clone size: .
CDR3 DNA: TGTGCCAGTAGTATAGGCGCGGGAATGAACACTGAAGCTTTCTTT
CDR3 protein: CASSIGAGMNTEAFF

J gene: TRBJ2-4
D gene: TRBD1
V gene: TRBV28
clone size: .
CDR3 DNA: TGTGCCAGCAGGCCAAGACAGGGGGCCGCCATCAAAAACATTCAGTACTTC
CDR3 protein: CASRPRQGAAIKNIQYF

J gene: TRBJ1-6
D gene: .
V gene: TRBV19
clone size: .
CDR3 DNA: TGTGCCAGTAGTATTGTCCAGGATAATTCACCCCTCCACTTT
CDR3 protein: CASSIVQDNSPLHF

J gene: TRBJ1-6
D gene: TRBD1
V gene: TRBV19
clone size: .
CDR3 DNA: TGTGCCAGCGGACAGGGGGCAACTTCACCCCTCCACTTT
CDR3 protein: CASGQGATSPLHF

J gene: TRBJ1-4
D gene: .
V gene: TRBV24-1
clone size: .
CDR3 DNA: TGTGCCACCAGCGCCGGAGGTTCTAATGAAAAACTGTTTTTT
CDR3 protein: CATSAGGSNEKLFF

J gene: TRBJ1-1
D gene: TRBD1
V gene: TRBV18
clone size: .
CDR3 DNA: TGTGCCAGCTCACCAGGGACAGAGAACACTGAAGCTTTCTTT
CDR3 protein: CASSPGTENTEAFF

J gene: TRBJ1-1
D gene: TRBD1
V gene: TRBV2
clone size: .
CDR3 DNA: TGTGCCAGCAAGAAGGAGGGGGCGAGCACTGAAGCTTTCTTT
CDR3 protein: CASKKEGASTEAFF

J gene: TRBJ1-6
D gene: .
V gene: TRBV6-5
clone size: .
CDR3 DNA: TGTGCCAGCAGTTACCAGGGGTGGACGAATTCACCCCTCCACTTT
CDR3 protein: CASSYQGWTNSPLHF

J gene: TRBJ2-4
D gene: TRBD2
V gene: TRBV4-2
clone size: .
CDR3 DNA: TGTGCCAGCAGCCATCGCCTAGCGGGGGGGCGTAACATTCAGTACTTC
CDR3 protein: CASSHRLAGGRNIQYF

J gene: TRBJ1-1
D gene: TRBD1
V gene: TRBV5-1
clone size: .
CDR3 DNA: TGCGCCAGCAATAGAGCAGGGGGAGAAACTGAAGCTTTCTTT
CDR3 protein: CASNRAGGETEAFF

J gene: TRBJ2-7
D gene: .
V gene: TRBV10-3
clone size: .
CDR3 DNA: TGTGCCATCAGTTACGGGAACTACGAGCAGTACTTC
CDR3 protein: CAISYGNYEQYF

J gene: TRBJ2-7
D gene: .
V gene: TRBV2
clone size: .
CDR3 DNA: TGTGCCAGCAGTGAAGTTTCGTTCTACGAGCAGTACTTC
CDR3 protein: CASSEVSFYEQYF

J gene: TRBJ2-5
D gene: TRBD2
V gene: TRBV3-1/TRBV3-2
clone size: .
CDR3 DNA: TGTGCCAGCCTCGCCCCCGGGACTAGCGGGATAGAGACCCAGTACTTC
CDR3 protein: CASLAPGTSGIETQYF

J gene: TRBJ1-2
D gene: .
V gene: TRBV11-3
clone size: .
CDR3 DNA: TGTGCCAGCAGCGCCGACAGGAAGTGGTATGGCTACACCTTC
CDR3 protein: CASSADRKWYGYTF

J gene: TRBJ2-2
D gene: TRBD2
V gene: TRBV27
clone size: .
CDR3 DNA: TGTGCCAGCAGTTTTGTAAGGGCGGGAGAGCCGGAGCTGTTTTTT
CDR3 protein: CASSFVRAGEPELFF

J gene: TRBJ1-5
D gene: .
V gene: TRBV7-9
clone size: .
CDR3 DNA: TGTGCCAGCAGCTTAGAGGAGCTTCAGCCCCAGCATTTT
CDR3 protein: CASSLEELQPQHF

J gene: TRBJ1-1
D gene: TRBD1
V gene: TRBV9
clone size: once
CDR3 DNA: TGTGCCAGCAGCTCTCGGGACAGTCAGAACACTGAAGCTTTCTTT
CDR3 protein: CASSSRDSQNTEAFF

J gene: TRBJ1-6
D gene: .
V gene: TRBV4-3
clone size: .
CDR3 DNA: TGCGCCAGCAGCCTAGGACAGACCTATAATTCACCCCTCCACTTT
CDR3 protein: CASSLGQTYNSPLHF

J gene: TRBJ1-4
D gene: .
V gene: TRBV11-2
clone size: .
CDR3 DNA: TGTGCCAGCAGCCAGGGAAATGAAAAACTGTTTTTT
CDR3 protein: CASSQGNEKLFF

J gene: TRBJ2-5
D gene: .
V gene: TRBV5-4
clone size: .
CDR3 DNA: TGTGCCAGCAGCACAGCCGTTGAGACCCAGTACTTC
CDR3 protein: CASSTAVETQYF

J gene: TRBJ1-5
D gene: .
V gene: TRBV24-1
clone size: few
CDR3 DNA: TGTGCCACCAGCCAGGCTGGAAATCAGCCCCAGCATTTT
CDR3 protein: CATSQAGNQPQHF

J gene: TRBJ2-1
D gene: .
V gene: TRBV3-1/TRBV3-2
clone size: .
CDR3 DNA: TGTGCCAGCAGCCATGGGGGGACGGGCAATGAGCAGTTCTTC
CDR3 protein: CASSHGGTGNEQFF

J gene: TRBJ1-5
D gene: .
V gene: TRBV6-5
clone size: .
CDR3 DNA: TGTGCCAGCAGCCCCAAGTGGGGAGGGTTTGGGACCCAGCATTTT
CDR3 protein: CASSPKWGGFGTQHF

J gene: TRBJ2-2
D gene: .
V gene: TRBV6-1
clone size: .
CDR3 DNA: TGTGCCAGCAGTGAACAGAGGTCTCTAAGCACCGGGGAGCTGTTTTTT
CDR3 protein: CASSEQRSLSTGELFF

J gene: TRBJ2-5
D gene: .
V gene: TRBV7-3
clone size: .
CDR3 DNA: TGTGCCAGCAGCCCGACGGGGGGCGGGGGAGAGACCCAGTACTTC
CDR3 protein: CASSPTGGGGETQYF

J gene: TRBJ1-2
D gene: .
V gene: TRBV6-5
clone size: .
CDR3 DNA: TGTGCCAGCGTAGAGGTCGGGACACCTAACTATGGCTACACCTTC
CDR3 protein: CASVEVGTPNYGYTF

J gene: TRBJ2-1
D gene: .
V gene: TRBV24-1
clone size: .
CDR3 DNA: TGTGCCACCAGTGATCCAGGGGTGAATGAGCAGTTCTTC
CDR3 protein: CATSDPGVNEQFF

J gene: TRBJ2-3
D gene: TRBD2
V gene: TRBV5-1
clone size: .
CDR3 DNA: TGCGCCAGCAGCCCTTGGAGTCCGCGGGAGGCCGTCACAGATACGCAGTATTTT
CDR3 protein: CASSPWSPREAVTDTQYF

J gene: TRBJ2-7
D gene: .
V gene: TRBV14
clone size: .
CDR3 DNA: TGTGCCAGCAGCCAACGGGGGAACAGTACGTACTTC
CDR3 protein: CASSQRGNSTYF

J gene: TRBJ2-2
D gene: TRBD2
V gene: TRBV3-1/TRBV3-2
clone size: once
CDR3 DNA: TGTGCCAGCAGCCGAGGACTAGCGGGAAACACCGGGGAGCTGTTTTTT
CDR3 protein: CASSRGLAGNTGELFF

J gene: TRBJ1-5
D gene: .
V gene: TRBV6-6
clone size: .
CDR3 DNA: TGTGCCGCGGGGGAGGTCAGCAATCAGCCCCAGCATTTT
CDR3 protein: CAAGEVSNQPQHF

J gene: TRBJ1-5
D gene: .
V gene: TRBV4-2
clone size: .
CDR3 DNA: TGTGCCAGCAGCCAAGATCTAGCAGGTGGCCAGCCCCAGCATTTT
CDR3 protein: CASSQDLAGGQPQHF

J gene: TRBJ2-3
D gene: .
V gene: TRBV7-2
clone size: .
CDR3 DNA: TGTGCCAGCAGCTTAGAGCGAACAGATACGCAGTATTTT
CDR3 protein: CASSLERTDTQYF

J gene: TRBJ1-6
D gene: .
V gene: TRBV28
clone size: .
CDR3 DNA: TGTGCCAGCAAAGAGGGATATTCACCCCTCCACTTT
CDR3 protein: CASKEGYSPLHF